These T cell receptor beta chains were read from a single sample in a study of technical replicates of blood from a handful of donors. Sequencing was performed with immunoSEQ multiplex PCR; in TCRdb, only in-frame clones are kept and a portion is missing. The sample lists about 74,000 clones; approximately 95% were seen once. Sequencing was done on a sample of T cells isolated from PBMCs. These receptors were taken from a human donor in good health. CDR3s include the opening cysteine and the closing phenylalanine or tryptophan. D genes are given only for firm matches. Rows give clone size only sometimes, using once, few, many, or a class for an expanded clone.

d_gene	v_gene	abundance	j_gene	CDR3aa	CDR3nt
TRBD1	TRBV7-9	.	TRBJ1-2	CASTRDRAQGYTF	TGTGCCAGCACCCGGGACAGGGCTCAGGGCTACACCTTC
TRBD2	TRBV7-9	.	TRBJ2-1	CASTPRGLTSGRGNEQFF	TGTGCCAGCACCCCTCGTGGCCTGACTAGCGGGAGGGGAAATGAGCAGTTCTTC
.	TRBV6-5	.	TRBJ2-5	CASSFGAGQETQYF	TGTGCCAGCAGTTTTGGGGCGGGACAAGAGACCCAGTACTTC
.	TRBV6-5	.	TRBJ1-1	CASSPREGLNTEAFF	TGTGCCAGCAGCCCAAGGGAGGGTTTGAACACTGAAGCTTTCTTT
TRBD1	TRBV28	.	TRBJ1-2	CASTPQGGGYTF	TGTGCCAGCACCCCTCAAGGGGGCGGCTACACCTTC
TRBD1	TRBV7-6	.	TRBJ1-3	CASSLEPGDRGNTIYF	TGTGCCAGCAGCTTAGAGCCGGGGGACAGAGGAAACACCATATATTTT
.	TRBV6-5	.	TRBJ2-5	CASSYSQYVRETQYF	TGTGCCAGCAGTTACTCCCAGTACGTCAGAGAGACCCAGTACTTC
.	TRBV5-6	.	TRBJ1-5	CASSLAGASNQPQHF	TGTGCCAGCAGCTTGGCTGGGGCGAGCAATCAGCCCCAGCATTTT
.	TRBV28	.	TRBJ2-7	CASSLLLEDRPRQRYEQYF	TGTGCCAGCAGTTTACTCCTGGAGGATAGACCTCGACAACGCTACGAGCAGTACTTC
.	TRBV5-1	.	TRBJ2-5	CASSLVRVETQYF	TGCGCCAGCAGCTTGGTGAGGGTAGAGACCCAGTACTTC
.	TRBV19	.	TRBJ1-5	CASRRRASPVEQPQHF	TGTGCCAGTAGGAGGAGGGCCTCGCCGGTCGAACAGCCCCAGCATTTT
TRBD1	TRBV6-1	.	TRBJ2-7	CASSGGGWYEQYF	TGTGCCAGCAGTGGAGGGGGCTGGTACGAGCAGTACTTC
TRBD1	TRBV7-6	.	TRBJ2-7	CASSRRQGSGEQYF	TGTGCCAGCAGTCGGAGACAGGGGTCGGGGGAGCAGTACTTC
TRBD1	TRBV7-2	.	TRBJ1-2	CASSLNRGGGYGYTF	TGTGCCAGCAGCTTAAACAGGGGTGGGGGGTATGGCTACACCTTC
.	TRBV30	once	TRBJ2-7	CASARGAAYEQYF	TGTGCCTCTGCCCGGGGGGCCGCCTACGAGCAGTACTTC
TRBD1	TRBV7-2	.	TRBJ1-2	CASASDRSVPHF	TGTGCCAGCGCTTCGGACAGGTCTGTCCCCCACTTC
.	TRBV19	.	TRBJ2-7	CAKHRPPGYEQYF	TGTGCCAAGCACCGTCCCCCGGGGTACGAGCAGTACTTC
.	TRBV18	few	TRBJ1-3	CASSPGGPSVNTIYF	TGTGCCAGCTCACCAGGAGGACCATCGGTAAACACCATATATTTT
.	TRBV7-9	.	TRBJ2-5	CASSLGTGSQETQYF	TGTGCCAGCAGCTTAGGAACAGGATCCCAAGAGACCCAGTACTTC
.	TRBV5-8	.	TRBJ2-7	CASSLALGHRPIYEQYF	TGTGCCAGCAGCTTGGCCCTAGGACATCGGCCTATCTACGAGCAGTACTTC
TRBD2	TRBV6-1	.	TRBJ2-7	CASRRGGESYEQYF	TGTGCCAGCAGGCGGGGGGGCGAATCCTACGAGCAGTACTTC
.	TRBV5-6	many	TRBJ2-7	CASSDRDSHYEQYF	TGTGCCAGCAGCGACCGGGACTCCCATTACGAGCAGTACTTC
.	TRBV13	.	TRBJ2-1	CASSSTGYEFF	TGTGCCAGCAGCTCCACAGGGTACGAGTTCTTC
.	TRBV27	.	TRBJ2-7	CASSPTYSYEQYF	TGTGCCAGCAGCCCCACTTACTCCTACGAGCAGTACTTC
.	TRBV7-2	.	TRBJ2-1	CASSTGLGGGEQFF	TGTGCCAGCAGTACCGGACTAGGAGGGGGGGAGCAGTTCTTC
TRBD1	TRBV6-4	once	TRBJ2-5	CASSDLDRAQETQYF	TGTGCCAGCAGTGATCTTGACAGGGCCCAAGAGACCCAGTACTTC
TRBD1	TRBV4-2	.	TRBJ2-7	CASSQAGQGLYEQYF	TGTGCCAGCAGCCAAGCGGGACAGGGGTTATACGAGCAGTACTTC
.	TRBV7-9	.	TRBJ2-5	CASSLELAGLETQYF	TGTGCCAGCAGCTTAGAATTGGCAGGCTTGGAGACCCAGTACTTC
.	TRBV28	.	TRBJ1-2	CASMARGYGYTF	TGTGCCAGCATGGCACGGGGCTATGGCTACACCTTC
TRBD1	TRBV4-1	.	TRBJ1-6	CASSQVRDRDRKAYF	TGCGCCAGCAGCCAAGTAAGGGACAGGGATCGGAAAGCCTACTTT
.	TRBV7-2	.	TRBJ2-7	CASSWDLMNYEQYF	TGTGCCAGCAGCTGGGACTTGATGAACTACGAGCAGTACTTC
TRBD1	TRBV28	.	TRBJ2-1	CASSPAFDRANEQFF	TGTGCCAGCAGCCCAGCCTTCGACAGGGCGAATGAGCAGTTCTTC
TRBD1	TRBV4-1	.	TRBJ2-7	CASSQVPTGGPYEQYF	TGCGCCAGCAGCCAAGTTCCGACAGGGGGCCCGTACGAGCAGTACTTC